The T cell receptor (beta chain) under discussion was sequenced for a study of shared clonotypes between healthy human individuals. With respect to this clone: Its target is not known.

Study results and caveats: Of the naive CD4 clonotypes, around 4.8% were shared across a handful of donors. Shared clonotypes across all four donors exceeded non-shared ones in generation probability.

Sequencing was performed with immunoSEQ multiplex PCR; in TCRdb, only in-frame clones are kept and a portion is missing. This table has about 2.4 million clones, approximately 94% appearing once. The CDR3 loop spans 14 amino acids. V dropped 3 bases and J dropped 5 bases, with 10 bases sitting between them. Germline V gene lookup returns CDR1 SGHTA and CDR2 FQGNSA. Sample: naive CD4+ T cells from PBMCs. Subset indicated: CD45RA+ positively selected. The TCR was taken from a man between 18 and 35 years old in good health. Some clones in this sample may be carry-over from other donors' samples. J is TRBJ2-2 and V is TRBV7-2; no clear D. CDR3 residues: CASSFGLKTGELFF. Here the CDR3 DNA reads TGTGCCAGCAGCTTTGGCTTAAAAACCGGGGAGCTGTTTTTT.